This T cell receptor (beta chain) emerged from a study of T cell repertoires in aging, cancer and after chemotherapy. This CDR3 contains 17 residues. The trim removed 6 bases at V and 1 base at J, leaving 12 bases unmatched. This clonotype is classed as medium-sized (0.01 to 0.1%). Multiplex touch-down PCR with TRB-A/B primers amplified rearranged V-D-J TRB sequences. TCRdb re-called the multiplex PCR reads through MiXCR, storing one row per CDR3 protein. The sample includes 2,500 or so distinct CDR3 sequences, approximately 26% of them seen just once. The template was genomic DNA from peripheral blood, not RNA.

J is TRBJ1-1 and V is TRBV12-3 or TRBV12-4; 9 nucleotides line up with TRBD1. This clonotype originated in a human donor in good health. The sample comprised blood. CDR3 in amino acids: CASRQFNWDRANTEAFF. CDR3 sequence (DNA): TGTGCCAGCAGGCAGTTTAACTGGGACAGGGCGAACACTGAAGCTTTCTTT.